This T cell receptor beta chain was profiled in a study of shared clonotypes between healthy human individuals. Study in general: Three plates each covered CD4 naive and memory; CD8 naive two, CD8 memory one.

Measured with immunoSEQ multiplex PCR; TCRdb has only the in-frame clones, and not every one. The sample includes about 2.3 million clones, 85% to 95% seen only once; the top ten take about 0.36%. HIV-negative, healthy adults without recent acute infections or vaccinations were the donors. CD4+ cells were split into CD45RA+ naive and CD45RA-negative memory subsets. Points from the study as a whole: Blood was the sole source, and tissue repertoires probably differ.

About this clone itself: Its antigen is not known.

The CDR3 consists of 13 residues. V gave up 4 bases and J gave up 6 bases, with 13 bases separating them. Germline V gives CDR1 SGDLS, CDR2 YYNGEE. Input material: naive CD4+ T cells from PBMCs. Documented subset: CD45RA+ positively selected. This clonotype was obtained from a man in his late teens or twenties in good health. Some clones in this sample may be carry-over from other donors' samples. The chain combines TRBV9 with TRBJ1-1; D gene unclear. The CDR3, as DNA: TGTGCCAGCAGCCTGATTAGGGTCCCTGAAGCTTTCTTT. This encodes CASSLIRVPEAFF.